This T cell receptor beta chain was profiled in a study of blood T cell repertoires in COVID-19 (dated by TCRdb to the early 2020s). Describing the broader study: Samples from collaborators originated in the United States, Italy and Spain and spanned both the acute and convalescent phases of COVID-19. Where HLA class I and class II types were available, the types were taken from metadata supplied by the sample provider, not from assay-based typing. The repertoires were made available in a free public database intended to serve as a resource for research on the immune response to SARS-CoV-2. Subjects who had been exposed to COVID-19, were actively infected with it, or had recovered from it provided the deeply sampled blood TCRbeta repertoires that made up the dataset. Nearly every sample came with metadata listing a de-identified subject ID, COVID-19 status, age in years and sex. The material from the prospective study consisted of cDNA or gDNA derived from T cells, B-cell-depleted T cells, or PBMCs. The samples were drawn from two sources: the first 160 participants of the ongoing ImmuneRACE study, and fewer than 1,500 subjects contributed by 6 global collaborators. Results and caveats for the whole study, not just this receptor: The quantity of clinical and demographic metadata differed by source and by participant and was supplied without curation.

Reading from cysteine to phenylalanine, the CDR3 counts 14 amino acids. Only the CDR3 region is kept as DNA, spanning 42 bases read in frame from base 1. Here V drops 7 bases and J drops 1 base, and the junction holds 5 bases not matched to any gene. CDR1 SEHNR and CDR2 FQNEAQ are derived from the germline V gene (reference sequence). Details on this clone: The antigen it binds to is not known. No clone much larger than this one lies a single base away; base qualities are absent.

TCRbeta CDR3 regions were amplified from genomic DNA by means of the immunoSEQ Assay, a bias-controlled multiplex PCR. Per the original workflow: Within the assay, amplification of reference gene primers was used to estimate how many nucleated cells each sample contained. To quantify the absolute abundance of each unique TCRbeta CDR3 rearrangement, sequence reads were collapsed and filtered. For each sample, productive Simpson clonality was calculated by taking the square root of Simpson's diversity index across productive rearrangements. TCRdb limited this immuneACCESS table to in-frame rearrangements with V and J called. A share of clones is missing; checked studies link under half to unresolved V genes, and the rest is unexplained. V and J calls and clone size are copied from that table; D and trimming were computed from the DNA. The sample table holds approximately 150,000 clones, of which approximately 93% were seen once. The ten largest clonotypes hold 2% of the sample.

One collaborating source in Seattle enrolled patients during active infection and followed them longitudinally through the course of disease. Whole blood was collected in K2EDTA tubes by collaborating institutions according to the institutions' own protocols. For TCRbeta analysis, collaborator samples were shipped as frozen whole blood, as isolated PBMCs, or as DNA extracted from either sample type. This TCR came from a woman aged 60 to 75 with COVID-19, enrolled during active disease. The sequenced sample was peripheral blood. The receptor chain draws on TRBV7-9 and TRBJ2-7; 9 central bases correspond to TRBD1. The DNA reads TGTGCCAGCAAGCTGGGACAGGGATCCTACGAGCAGTACTTC. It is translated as CASKLGQGSYEQYF.